This T cell receptor beta chain was recovered during a study of graft-versus-host responses after intestinal transplantation. Study context: Once they had received anti-thymocyte globulin induction, all recipients took tacrolimus and steroids for roughly three years. Study-level points and caveats: GvH clones were identified in recipient marrow, with some first appearing in ileum or blood.

In germline, CDR1 is SGHRS, CDR2 YFSETQ. V lost 1 base and J lost 5, with 4 bases in between. The CDR3 is 13 amino acids. Assay used: immunoSEQ multiplex PCR; TCRdb lists only in-frame clones, some missing. The table has just over 95,000 clones, roughly 90% seen once. Note on this clone: What it binds is unknown. Other DNA variants within this sample encode the same CDR3.

The chain couples TRBV5-1 to TRBJ1-6; D call uncertain. The sequence derives from a human donor who received an intestinal transplant. Sample: unstimulated CD4+ T cells sorted from spleen or lymph node cells, taken before intestinal transplant. Here the CDR3 DNA reads TGCGCCAGCAGCTTGAACAATAATTCACCCCTCCACTTT. Translation gives CASSLNNNSPLHF.